This entry lists 11 T cell receptor beta chains sequenced from one sample in a study of OX40 agonist ivuxolimab in advanced cancers. The data were produced by immunoSEQ multiplex PCR, yet TCRdb's version contains in-frame clones alone and is incomplete. The sample holds about 59,000 clones; 84% are singletons and the top ten take about 1.9%. The material sequenced was CD4+ or CD8+ T cells sorted from blood, taken in a trial of the OX40 agonist ivuxolimab. These TCRs come from an adult with an advanced solid tumor such as melanoma, head and neck, liver or kidney cancer.

The V call is TRBV4-1, the J call TRBJ2-3; D gene ambiguous. Deletions cut 1 base from V and 0 bases from J, with 5 bases between. The CDR3 is made up of 14 amino acids. Germline V lookup: CDR1 MGHRA, CDR2 YSYEKL. The CDR3 DNA reads as TGCGCCAGCAGCCAAGCCCGCAGCACAGATACGCAGTATTTT. Encoded protein: CASSQARSTDTQYF.

V usage is TRBV4-1 and J usage is TRBJ1-5; possibly TRBD1 for D (5 bases). V lost 1 base to trimming and J lost 6 bases, with 16 bases between them. In germline, CDR1 is MGHRA, CDR2 YSYEKL. This CDR3 has 16 residues. The CDR3 bases are TGCGCCAGCAGCCAAGGGGGGGGTGGGGGAACTCAGCCCCAGCATTTT. It translates to CASSQGGGGGTQPQHF.

The V gene is TRBV19, the J gene TRBJ1-5; the match to TRBD1 covers 8 bases. Germline assignment: CDR1 LNHDA and CDR2 SQIVND (reference sequence). The CDR3 covers 14 residues. The V segment lost 4 bases and the J segment 6 bases; nucleotides outside the gene matches: 5. CDR3 region: CASSRTGRGQPQHF. DNA of the CDR3: TGTGCCAGTAGTAGGACAGGGAGGGGTCAGCCCCAGCATTTT.

This clone was seen more than once but under ten times. V usage is TRBV19 and J usage is TRBJ1-5; 8 nucleotides line up with TRBD1. Germline assignment: CDR1 LNHDA and CDR2 SQIVND (reference sequence). With V trimmed by 6 bases and J by 2 bases, 3 bases remained unmatched. The CDR3 has 14 amino acids. DNA of the CDR3: TGTGCCAGTAGCGCAGGGGGCGGCAATCAGCCCCAGCATTTT. Protein sequence: CASSAGGGNQPQHF.

The genes are TRBV9 and TRBJ2-4; 7 bases agree with TRBD2. Germline lookup yields CDR1 SGDLS and CDR2 YYNGEE. The CDR3 covers 14 residues. The V and J ends lost 0 bases and 6 bases, in that order; junction bases with no gene match: 3. CDR3 DNA sequence: TGTGCCAGCAGCGTAGCGGGGGGAGTAAACATTCAGTACTTC. Translated: CASSVAGGVNIQYF.

This chain links TRBV25-1 with TRBJ1-4; 7 positions agree with TRBD1. The CDR3 runs to 15 residues. CDR1 and CDR2 from the germline V gene are MGHDK and SYGVNS. The junction had 7 bases not matched to a gene; V was cut back by 2 bases and J by 7 bases. The CDR3 protein is CASSEGAGGGEKLFF. Here the CDR3 DNA reads TGTGCCAGCAGTGAAGGGGCAGGGGGTGGTGAAAAACTGTTTTTT.

This clone was recorded a few times. The chain is built from TRBV5-6 and TRBJ2-5; D possibly corresponds to TRBD2 (5 bases). The CDR3 covers 16 residues. The ends were cut back, 4 bases at V and 4 bases at J, with 20 bases in the middle. CDR1 is SGHDT, CDR2 YYEEEE, per germline. CDR3 nucleotides: TGTGCCAGCAGCCCTAACCCGTTCCGGGGTAGAGAGACCCAGTACTTC. Translating gives CASSPNPFRGRETQYF.

The CDR3 reads CASIQGLSNTEAFF. DNA of the CDR3: TGTGCCAGCATCCAAGGACTTTCGAACACTGAAGCTTTCTTT. The rearrangement joins TRBV7-8 to TRBJ1-1; no definite D call. Trimming cost V 7 bases and J 1 base, with 13 bases left between them. This CDR3 is 14 amino acids long. Germline-derived CDR1 and CDR2 are SGHVS and FQNEAQ.

The J gene is TRBJ2-3, the V gene TRBV29-1; D gene ambiguous. V dropped 7 bases and J dropped 7 bases, with 18 bases sitting between them. From germline, CDR1 is SQVTM and CDR2 ANQGSEA. This CDR3 contains 13 residues. CDR3 region: CSAGSADTNTQYF. The CDR3 DNA reads as TGCAGCGCCGGCTCCGCCGACACGAATACGCAGTATTTT.

The V gene is TRBV19, the J gene TRBJ1-1; 9 bases agree with TRBD1. Trimming at V came to 5 bases and at J to 4 bases, leaving 8 bases not matched to a gene. This CDR3 is built from 15 residues. The germline V gene has CDR1 LNHDA and CDR2 SQIVND (reference sequence). CDR3 nucleotides: TGTGCCAGTAGTCCGGACAGGGGAAGGCTCACTGAAGCTTTCTTT. Residues: CASSPDRGRLTEAFF.

This clone was counted a few times. This sequence joins TRBV6-5 and TRBJ1-1; D call uncertain. Trimming took 5 bases from V and 5 from J, leaving 15 bases between them. Germline values: CDR1 MNHEY, CDR2 SVGAGI. CDR3 length equals 14 residues. CDR3 sequence: CASSPRGGLTEAFF. DNA of the CDR3: TGTGCCAGCAGTCCACGAGGAGGGTTGACTGAAGCTTTCTTT.